These T cell receptor beta chains were read from a single sample in a study of beta chain features in type 1 diabetes. Some clones are missing from TCRdb's copy, which holds only in-frame ones; the method was immunoSEQ multiplex PCR. The sample lists hundreds of thousands of clones, less than 20% seen once, with approximately 0.099% in the top ten. Sequenced input: naive CD4+ T cells from blood. These receptors were collected from a man aged 18 to 30 in good health. Both conserved end residues are part of each CDR3. The order of the fields is V gene, J gene, CDR3 protein.

TRBV28	TRBJ2-1	CASSPGQGSWHEQFF
TRBV7-3	TRBJ2-2	CASKWDRGTGELFF
TRBV27	TRBJ1-5	CASSLAATSNQPQHF
TRBV7-3	TRBJ2-1	CASSRGGLAGAEQFF
TRBV10-3	TRBJ1-2	CAISDIWTGVFGYTF
TRBV7-2	TRBJ1-2	CASSSQGTFNYGYTF
TRBV30	TRBJ1-2	CAWNKITSNYGYTF
TRBV27	TRBJ1-1	CASSSRQIIMNTEAFF
TRBV5-1	TRBJ2-7	CASSFGTGVTYEQYF
TRBV19	TRBJ1-2	CASRWPGGHGYTF
TRBV11-3	TRBJ1-1	CASSRRGGIGTEAFF
TRBV6-6	TRBJ2-4	CASSPDRVKNIQYF
TRBV7-8	TRBJ2-3	CASSIGLSLAPSTDTQYF
TRBV27	TRBJ2-7	CASSFIPRERSYEQYF
TRBV7-3	TRBJ2-7	CASLRDRGTEQYF
TRBV4-1	-	CASSPDPKRPGTGNSYEQYF
TRBV28	TRBJ2-5	CASTPGLTETQYF
TRBV7-2	-	CASSFGPYEQYF
TRBV7-9	TRBJ2-2	CAARRGPANTGELFF
TRBV29-1	TRBJ2-1	CSLRGRTGYNEQFF